This T cell receptor (beta chain) was recorded in a study of T cell responses to AZD1222 COVID-19 vaccine. Repertoires were generated with immunoSEQ multiplex PCR, while TCRdb's copy carries only in-frame clones and drops some. The sample records around 180,000 clones, 90% to 95% being singletons. Study outcomes and limitations: Unmutated variant regions are reportedly the target of nearly half of TCRs that are spike-specific.

This CDR3 spans 15 amino acids. The V and J ends lost 1 base and 0 bases respectively, with 10 bases between them. Germline assignment: CDR1 SGHVS and CDR2 FQNEAQ. Comment on this clone: The antigen remains undetermined.

The sequenced sample was peripheral blood, obtained on day 0 of AZD1222 vaccination. The receptor was isolated from an adult in good health. The rearrangement uses TRBV7-8 and TRBJ2-7; the D gene is possibly TRBD2 (6 bases). CDR3 protein: CASSLEGRSSYEQYF. CDR3 nucleotides: TGTGCCAGCAGCTTAGAAGGGAGGAGCTCCTACGAGCAGTACTTC.